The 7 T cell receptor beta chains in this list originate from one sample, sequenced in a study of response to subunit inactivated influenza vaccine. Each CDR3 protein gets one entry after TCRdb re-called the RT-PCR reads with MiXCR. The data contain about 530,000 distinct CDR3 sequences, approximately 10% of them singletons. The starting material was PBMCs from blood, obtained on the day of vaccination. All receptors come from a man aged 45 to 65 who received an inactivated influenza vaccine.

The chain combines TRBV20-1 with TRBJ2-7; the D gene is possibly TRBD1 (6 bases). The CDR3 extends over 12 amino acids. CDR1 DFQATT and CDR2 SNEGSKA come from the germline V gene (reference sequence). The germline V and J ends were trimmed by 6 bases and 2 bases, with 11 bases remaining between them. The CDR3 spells CSARDIAYEQYF. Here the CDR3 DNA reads TGCAGTGCCCGGGACATTGCCTACGAGCAGTACTTC.

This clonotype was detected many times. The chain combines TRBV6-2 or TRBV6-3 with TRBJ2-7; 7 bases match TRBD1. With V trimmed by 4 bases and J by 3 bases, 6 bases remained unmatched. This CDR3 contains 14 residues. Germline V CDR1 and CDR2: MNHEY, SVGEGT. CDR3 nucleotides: TGTGCCAGCAGTTGGGGGACAGCTCTCTACGAGCAGTACTTC. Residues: CASSWGTALYEQYF.

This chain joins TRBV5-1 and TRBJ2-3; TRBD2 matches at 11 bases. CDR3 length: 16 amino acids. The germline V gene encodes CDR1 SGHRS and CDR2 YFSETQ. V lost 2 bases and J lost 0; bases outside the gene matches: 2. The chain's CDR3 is CASSFGTSGSTDTQYF. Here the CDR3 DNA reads TGCGCCAGCAGCTTCGGGACTAGCGGTAGCACAGATACGCAGTATTTT. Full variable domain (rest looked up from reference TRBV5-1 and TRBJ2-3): KAGVTQTPRYLIKTRGQQVTLSCSPISGHRSVSWYQQTPGQGLQFLFEYFSETQRNKGNFPGRFSGRQFSNSRSEMNVSTLELGDSALYLCASSFGTSGSTDTQYFGPGTRLTVL.

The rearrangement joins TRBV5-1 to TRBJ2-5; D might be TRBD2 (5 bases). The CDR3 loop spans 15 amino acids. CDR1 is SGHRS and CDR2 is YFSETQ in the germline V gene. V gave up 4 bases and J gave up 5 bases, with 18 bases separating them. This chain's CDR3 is CASSPGPTRAETQYF. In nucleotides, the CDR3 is TGCGCCAGCAGCCCGGGTCCAACGAGGGCTGAGACCCAGTACTTC.

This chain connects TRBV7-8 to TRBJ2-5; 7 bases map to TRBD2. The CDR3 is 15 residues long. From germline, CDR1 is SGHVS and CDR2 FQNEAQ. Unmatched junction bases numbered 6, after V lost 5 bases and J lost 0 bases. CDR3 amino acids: CASSRWGGDQETQYF. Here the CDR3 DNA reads TGTGCCAGCAGCCGTTGGGGAGGGGACCAAGAGACCCAGTACTTC.

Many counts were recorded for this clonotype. CDR3 sequence reads: CASSPTPWGTTDTQYF. CDR3 coding DNA: TGTGCCAGCAGCCCCACGCCATGGGGCACCACAGATACGCAGTATTTT. The chain is built from TRBV7-2 and TRBJ2-3; maybe TRBD1 (5 bases). The V end was cut by 5 bases, the J end by 2 bases, with 17 bases between. The V gene's germline CDR1 is SGHTA and CDR2 FQGNSA. This CDR3 is 16 amino acids long.

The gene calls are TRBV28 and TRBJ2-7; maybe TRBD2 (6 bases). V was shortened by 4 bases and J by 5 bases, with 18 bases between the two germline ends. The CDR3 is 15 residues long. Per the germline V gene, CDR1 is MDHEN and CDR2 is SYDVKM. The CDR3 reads CASSWTSAGSHEQYF. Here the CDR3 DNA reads TGTGCCAGCAGTTGGACCTCCGCGGGATCCCACGAGCAGTACTTC. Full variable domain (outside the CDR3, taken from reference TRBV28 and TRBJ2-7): DVKVTQSSRYLVKRTGEKVFLECVQDMDHENMFWYRQDPGLGLRLIYFSYDVKMKEKGDIPEGYSVSREKKERFSLILESASTNQTSMYLCASSWTSAGSHEQYFGPGTRLTVT.